This note documents a single T cell receptor beta chain sequence. Per the authors' pipeline: Amplifying reference gene primers gave estimates of nucleated cell counts. Produced via immunoSEQ multiplex PCR; TCRdb's table is partial and in-frame only. V, J and clone size derive from that table, while D and trimming were established from the DNA sequence. The table shows some 130,000 clones, with around four fifths occurring only once. The CDR3 is made up of 15 amino acids. Germline CDR1 reads MDHEN; CDR2 reads SYDVKM. Trimming took 3 bases from V and 0 from J; bases not matched to a gene: 5. This specimen comes from a study of blood T cell repertoires in COVID-19. About the research overall: COVID-19 samples from acute and convalescent phases originated in the United States, Italy and Spain. Nucleic acid was either cDNA or gDNA, and it came from T cells, B-cell-depleted T cells, or PBMCs.

Sequenced input: peripheral blood. The chain links TRBV28 to TRBJ2-7, with 7 positions matching TRBD1. The clonotype originates from a man aged 55-75 years who had recovered from COVID-19. CDR3 DNA: TGTGCCAGCAGTTTCCCGACAGGGAGCTCCTACGAGCAGTACTTC. Protein sequence: CASSFPTGSSYEQYF.